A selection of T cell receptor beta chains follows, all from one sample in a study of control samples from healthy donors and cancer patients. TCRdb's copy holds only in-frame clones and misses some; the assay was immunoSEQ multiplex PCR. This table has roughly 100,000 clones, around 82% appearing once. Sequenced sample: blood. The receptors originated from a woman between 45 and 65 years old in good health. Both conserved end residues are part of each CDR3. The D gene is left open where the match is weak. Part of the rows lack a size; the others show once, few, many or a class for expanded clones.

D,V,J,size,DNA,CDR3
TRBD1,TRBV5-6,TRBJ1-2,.,TGTGCCAGCAGCTTGGGGACAGGGGATGCGGGCTCCGACTACACCTTC,CASSLGTGDAGSDYTF
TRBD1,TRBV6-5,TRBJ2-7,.,TGTGCCAGCAGAGCCCGGGACAGGGGCGACGAGCAGTACTTC,CASRARDRGDEQYF
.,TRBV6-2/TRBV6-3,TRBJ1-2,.,TGTGCCAGCAGTCCGCTTAGGACGGAACAAGCTAACTATGGCTACACCTTC,CASSPLRTEQANYGYTF
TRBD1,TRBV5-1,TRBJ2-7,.,TGCGCCAGCAGCCCGGACAGTGACAGGGGGTACGCCTACGAGCAGTACTTC,CASSPDSDRGYAYEQYF
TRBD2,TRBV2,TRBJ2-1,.,TGTGCCAGCAGTCCCACAGGCAGGCTAGCGGGAGGTCCGGACAATGAGCAGTTCTTC,CASSPTGRLAGGPDNEQFF
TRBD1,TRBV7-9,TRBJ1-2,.,TGTGCCAGCAGCTTGGACGCCGGGACAGACTATGGCTACACCTTC,CASSLDAGTDYGYTF
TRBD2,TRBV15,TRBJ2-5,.,TGTGCCACCAGCAGGCTCTCCGGGACTAGCAAAGAGACCCAGTACTTC,CATSRLSGTSKETQYF
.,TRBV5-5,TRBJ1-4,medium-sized,TGTGCCAGCAGCCGAGTCCCTGGATTCGGTTTTGCAACTAATGAAAAACTGTTTTTT,CASSRVPGFGFATNEKLFF
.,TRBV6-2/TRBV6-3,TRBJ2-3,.,TGTGCCAGCAACCCGGGACTTCACACAGATACGCAGTATTTT,CASNPGLHTDTQYF
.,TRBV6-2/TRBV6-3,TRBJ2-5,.,TGTGCCAGCAGCCAAGGGGAGACCCAGTACTTC,CASSQGETQYF
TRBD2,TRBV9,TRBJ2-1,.,TGTGCCAGCAGCGGGATCCCTAGCGGCCACAATGAGCAGTTCTTC,CASSGIPSGHNEQFF
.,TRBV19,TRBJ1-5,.,TGTGCCAGTAGTATTCGCGGGAGCAATCAGCCCCAGCATTTT,CASSIRGSNQPQHF
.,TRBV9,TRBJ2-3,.,TGTGCCAGCAGCCCGGGTAGGACAGCCTCTAGCACAGATACGCAGTATTTT,CASSPGRTASSTDTQYF
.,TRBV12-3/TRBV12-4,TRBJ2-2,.,TGTGCCAGCAGTTTAGCAGGCACCGGGGAGCTGTTTTTT,CASSLAGTGELFF
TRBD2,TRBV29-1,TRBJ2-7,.,TGCAGCGTTGTAGGGGCGAGGGGGACTAGCGGGCGGTACGAGCAGTACTTC,CSVVGARGTSGRYEQYF
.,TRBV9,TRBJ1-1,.,TGTGCCAGCAGCGTAGGAGGGACACCGCCCCTGCAAGCTTTCTTT,CASSVGGTPPLQAFF
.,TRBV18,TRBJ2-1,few,TGTGCCAGCTCACCCGGGACACTCTCCTACAATGAGCAGTTCTTC,CASSPGTLSYNEQFF
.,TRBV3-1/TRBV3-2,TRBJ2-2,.,TGTGCCAGCAGCCAAGATCTGGTGGGCGGAAACACCGGGGAGCTGTTTTTT,CASSQDLVGGNTGELFF
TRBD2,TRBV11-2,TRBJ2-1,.,TGTGCCAGCAGCCCAGGACTAGCGGGAGGGATATACAATGAGCAGTTCTTC,CASSPGLAGGIYNEQFF
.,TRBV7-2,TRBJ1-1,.,TGTGCCAGCAGCTTAGAAGGGCTCACTGAAGCTTTCTTT,CASSLEGLTEAFF
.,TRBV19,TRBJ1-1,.,TGTGCCAGTACCAAAGCTGGACAGAGCAACACTGAAGCTTTCTTT,CASTKAGQSNTEAFF
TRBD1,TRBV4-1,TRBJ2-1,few,TGCGCCAGCAGCCACCCAGGACAGGGTGGGAATGAGCAGTTCTTC,CASSHPGQGGNEQFF
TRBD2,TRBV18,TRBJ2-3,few,TGTGCCAGCTCACCCCGGGGGGAGCGCACAGATACGCAGTATTTT,CASSPRGERTDTQYF
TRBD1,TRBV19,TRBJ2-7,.,TGTGCCAGTAGTCCAAGGGGGCCCTACACCTACGAGCAGTACTTC,CASSPRGPYTYEQYF
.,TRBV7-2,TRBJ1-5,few,TGTGCCAGCAGCTTTGGTTTCTCTAGCAATCAGCCCCAGCATTTT,CASSFGFSSNQPQHF
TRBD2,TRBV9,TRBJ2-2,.,TGTGCCAGCAGCTCTGGACTAGCGGGAGCGGACACCGGGGAGCTGTTTTTT,CASSSGLAGADTGELFF
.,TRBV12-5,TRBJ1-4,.,TGTGCTAGTGGTCCGGGGGTCGGAAAACTGTTTTTT,CASGPGVGKLFF
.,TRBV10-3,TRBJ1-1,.,TGTGCCATCAGTGAGTCGACGGGCGAAGCTTTCTTT,CAISESTGEAFF
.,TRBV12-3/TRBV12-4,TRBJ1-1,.,TGTGCCAGCAGTCAGGGGTACACTGAAGCTTTCTTT,CASSQGYTEAFF
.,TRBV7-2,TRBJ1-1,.,TGTGCCAGCAGCTTAGTGGTCAGGGACCCTGAAGCTTTCTTT,CASSLVVRDPEAFF
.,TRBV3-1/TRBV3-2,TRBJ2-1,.,TGTGCCAGCAGCCAAGATGCCCGGTATGAGCAGTTCTTC,CASSQDARYEQFF
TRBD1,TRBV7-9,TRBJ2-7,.,TGTGCCAGCAGCCTGGGGGACAGTCGGCAGTACTTC,CASSLGDSRQYF
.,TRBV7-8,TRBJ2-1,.,TGTGCCAGCAGCGGTCGGTACAATGAGCAGTTCTTC,CASSGRYNEQFF
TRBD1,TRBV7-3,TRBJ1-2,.,TGTGCCAGCAGCTTAGACAGGGGGTATGGCTACACCTTC,CASSLDRGYGYTF
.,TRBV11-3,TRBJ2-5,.,TGTGCCAGCAGCTTCTCAAGGTCCGAGACCCAGTACTTC,CASSFSRSETQYF
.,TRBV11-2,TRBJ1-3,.,TGTGCCAGCAGCTTTTCCGCAGGCTCTGGAAACACCATATATTTT,CASSFSAGSGNTIYF
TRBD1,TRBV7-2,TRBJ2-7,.,TGTGCCAGCAGCTCCACGGGACAGAGTTCCTACGAGCAGTACTTC,CASSSTGQSSYEQYF
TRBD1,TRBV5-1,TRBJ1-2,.,TGCGCCAGCAGCGGAACCGGGACAGGGGTTGATGGCTACACCTTC,CASSGTGTGVDGYTF
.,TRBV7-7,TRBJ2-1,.,TGTGCTAGCAGCTACAGTGGGGAAAACAATGAGCAGTTCTTC,CASSYSGENNEQFF
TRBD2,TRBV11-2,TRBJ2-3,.,TGTGCCAGCAGCTTATTTAGCGGGGTACAGGACGTCGACACGCAGTATTTT,CASSLFSGVQDVDTQYF
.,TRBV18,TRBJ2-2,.,TGTGCCAGCTCCCTGCGAGGGGAGAACACCGGGGAGCTGTTTTTT,CASSLRGENTGELFF